The present entry profiles one T cell receptor (beta chain) with its context. The data derive from a study of blood T cell repertoires in COVID-19. Clones were sequenced by immunoSEQ multiplex PCR, and TCRdb holds only the in-frame ones, with some missing. The table has tens of thousands of clones, approximately 84% seen once; the top ten hold approximately 6.3%. The J segment lost 6 bases and the V segment lost 11 bases, leaving 19 bases of the junction unmatched. This CDR3 has 17 residues. CDR1 is ENHRY, CDR2 SYGVKD, per germline. The sequenced sample consisted of peripheral blood. This TCR was sampled from a man aged 65-85 years with COVID-19, enrolled during active disease. The V gene is TRBV10-3, the J gene TRBJ2-1; 10 bases line up with TRBD2. CDR3 amino acids: CASTQGRPSGSGNEQFF. CDR3 nucleotide sequence: TGTGCCTCAACCCAGGGGAGGCCTAGCGGGAGTGGCAATGAGCAGTTCTTC.